This T cell receptor (beta chain) was observed in a study of cytomegalovirus exposure and HLA in healthy donors. Study-wide findings and caveats: The study reported that TCR beta sequences accurately predicted HLA-A and HLA-B alleles in most subjects. Donors belonging to an Asian-associated ancestry cluster reportedly showed fewer N-insertions in productive TCRs than the 666-donor mean, according to what a later analysis found. Within the data, a cluster of highly shared sequence variants was likely a sequencing artifact.

It was with 60 Vbeta and 13 Jbeta primers that the PCR ran. Sequencing was performed with immunoSEQ multiplex PCR; in TCRdb, only in-frame clones are kept and a portion is missing. The sample contains about 94,000 clones, roughly 86% of which appear only once. As for the donors, each was a healthy bone marrow donor. Turning to this clone: Antigen specificity is unknown.

The trim removed 8 bases at V and 2 bases at J, leaving 5 bases unmatched. CDR1 KGHSH and CDR2 LQKENI come from the germline V gene. The CDR3 spans 14 residues. The sample comprised PBMCs. The rearrangement joins TRBV18 to TRBJ2-1; TRBD2 matches at 8 bases. The source is a human donor in good health. The CDR3 DNA sequence: TGTGCCAGCCGATTGACTAGCGCCTACAATGAGCAGTTCTTC. As protein: CASRLTSAYNEQFF.